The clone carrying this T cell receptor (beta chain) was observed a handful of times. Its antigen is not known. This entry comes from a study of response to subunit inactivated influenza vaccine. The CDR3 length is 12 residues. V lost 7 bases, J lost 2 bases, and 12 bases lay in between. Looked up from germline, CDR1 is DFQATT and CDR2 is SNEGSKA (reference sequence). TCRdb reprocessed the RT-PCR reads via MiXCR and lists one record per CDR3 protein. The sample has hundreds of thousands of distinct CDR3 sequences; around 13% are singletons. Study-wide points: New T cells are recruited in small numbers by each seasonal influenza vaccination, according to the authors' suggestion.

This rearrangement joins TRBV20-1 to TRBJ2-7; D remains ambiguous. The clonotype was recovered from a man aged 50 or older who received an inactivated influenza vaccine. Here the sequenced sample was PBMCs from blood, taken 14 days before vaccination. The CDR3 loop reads CSGWMGTYEQYF. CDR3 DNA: TGCAGTGGGTGGATGGGAACCTACGAGCAGTACTTC.